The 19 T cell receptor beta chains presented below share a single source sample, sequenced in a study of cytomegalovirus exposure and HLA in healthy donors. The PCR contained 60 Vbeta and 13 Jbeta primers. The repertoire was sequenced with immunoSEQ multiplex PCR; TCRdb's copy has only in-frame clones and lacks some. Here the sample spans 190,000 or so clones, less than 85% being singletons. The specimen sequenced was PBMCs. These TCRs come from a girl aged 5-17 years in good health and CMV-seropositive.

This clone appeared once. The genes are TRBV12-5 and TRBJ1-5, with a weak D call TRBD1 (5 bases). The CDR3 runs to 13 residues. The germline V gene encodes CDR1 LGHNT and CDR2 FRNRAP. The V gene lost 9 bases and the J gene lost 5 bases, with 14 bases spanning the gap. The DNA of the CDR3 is TGTGCTAGCACGGGGGAGGGCTATCAGCCCCAGCATTTT. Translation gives CASTGEGYQPQHF.

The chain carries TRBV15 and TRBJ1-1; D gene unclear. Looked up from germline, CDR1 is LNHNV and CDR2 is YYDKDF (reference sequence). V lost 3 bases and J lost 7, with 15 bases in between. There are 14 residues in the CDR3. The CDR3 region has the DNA TGTGCCACCAGCAGTTTAGGAGGGTTGGGTGAAGCTTTCTTT. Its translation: CATSSLGGLGEAFF.

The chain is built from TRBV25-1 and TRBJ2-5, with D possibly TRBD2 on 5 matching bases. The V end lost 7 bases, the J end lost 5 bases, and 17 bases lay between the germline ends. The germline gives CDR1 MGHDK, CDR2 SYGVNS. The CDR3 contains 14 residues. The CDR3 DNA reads TGTGCCAGCAACTCCATCGCGGGTTGGGAGACCCAGTACTTC. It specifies CASNSIAGWETQYF.

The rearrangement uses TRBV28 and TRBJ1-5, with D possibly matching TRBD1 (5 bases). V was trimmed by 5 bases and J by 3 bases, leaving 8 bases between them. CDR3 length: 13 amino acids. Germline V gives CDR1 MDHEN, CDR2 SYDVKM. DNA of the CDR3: TGTGCCAGCAGTACGACAGTCAATCAGCCCCAGCATTTT. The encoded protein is CASSTTVNQPQHF.

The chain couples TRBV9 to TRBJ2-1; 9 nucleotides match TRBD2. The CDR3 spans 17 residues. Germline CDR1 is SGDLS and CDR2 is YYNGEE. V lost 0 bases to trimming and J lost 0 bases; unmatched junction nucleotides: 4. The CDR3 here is CASSVGLRGGSYNEQFF. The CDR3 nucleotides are TGTGCCAGCAGCGTAGGGCTGCGGGGGGGCTCCTACAATGAGCAGTTCTTC.

The chain's CDR3 is CSVRTGAGDTQYF. The CDR3 DNA reads as TGCAGCGTCAGGACAGGGGCAGGGGATACGCAGTATTTT. V is TRBV29-1 and J is TRBJ2-3; TRBD1 agrees at 9 bases. Germline V lookup: CDR1 SQVTM, CDR2 ANQGSEA. This CDR3 is built from 13 residues. V trimming: 6 bases; J trimming: 6 bases; junction bases outside the gene matches: 7.

The CDR3 region is CASSVDRQETQYF. Written as DNA, the CDR3 is TGTGCCAGCAGCGTGGACAGACAAGAGACCCAGTACTTC. The V gene is TRBV11-3, the J gene TRBJ2-5, with D tentatively TRBD1 (6 bases). The V gene lost 5 bases and the J gene lost 2 bases, with 9 bases spanning the gap. The CDR3 runs to 13 residues. Germline V gives CDR1 SGHNT, CDR2 YENEEA. The variable domain in full, completed from reference TRBV11-3 and TRBJ2-5, reads EAGVVQSPRYKIIEKKQPVAFWCNPISGHNTLYWYLQNLGQGPELLIRYENEEAVDDSQLPKDRFSAERLKGVDSTLKIQPAELGDSAVYLCASSVDRQETQYFGPGTRLLVL.

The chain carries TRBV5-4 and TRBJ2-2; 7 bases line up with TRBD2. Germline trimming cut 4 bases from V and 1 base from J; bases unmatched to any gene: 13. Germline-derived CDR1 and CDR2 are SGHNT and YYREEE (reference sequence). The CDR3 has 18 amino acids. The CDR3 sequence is CASSLTPLGLLNTGELFF. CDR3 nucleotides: TGTGCCAGCAGCCTAACTCCCCTGGGACTACTGAACACCGGGGAGCTGTTTTTT.

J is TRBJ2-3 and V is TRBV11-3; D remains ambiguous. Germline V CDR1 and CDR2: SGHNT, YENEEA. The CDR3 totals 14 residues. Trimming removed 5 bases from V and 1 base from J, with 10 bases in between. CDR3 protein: CASSPLERTDTQYF. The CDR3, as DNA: TGTGCCAGCAGCCCCCTAGAGCGCACAGATACGCAGTATTTT.

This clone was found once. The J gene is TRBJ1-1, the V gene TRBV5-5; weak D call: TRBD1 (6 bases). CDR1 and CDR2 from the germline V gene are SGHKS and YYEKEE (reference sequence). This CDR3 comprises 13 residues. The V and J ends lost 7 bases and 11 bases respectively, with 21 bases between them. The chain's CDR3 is CASAGEGGVRAFF. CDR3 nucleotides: TGTGCCAGCGCGGGGGAGGGGGGAGTGAGGGCTTTCTTT.

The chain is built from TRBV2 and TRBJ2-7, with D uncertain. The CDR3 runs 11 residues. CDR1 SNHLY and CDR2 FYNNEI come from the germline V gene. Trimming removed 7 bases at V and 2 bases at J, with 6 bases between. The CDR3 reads CASIIAYEQYF. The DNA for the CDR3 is TGTGCCAGCATTATAGCCTACGAGCAGTACTTC. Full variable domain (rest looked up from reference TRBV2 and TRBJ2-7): EPEVTQTPSHQVTQMGQEVILRCVPISNHLYFYWYRQILGQKVEFLVSFYNNEISEKSEIFDDQFSVERPDGSNFTLKIRSTKLEDSAMYFCASIIAYEQYFGPGTRLTVT.

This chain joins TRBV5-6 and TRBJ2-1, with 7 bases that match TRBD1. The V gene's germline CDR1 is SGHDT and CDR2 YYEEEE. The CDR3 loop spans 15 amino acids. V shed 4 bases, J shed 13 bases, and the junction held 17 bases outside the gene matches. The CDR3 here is CASSPPTGMRTPQFF. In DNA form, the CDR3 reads TGTGCCAGCAGCCCCCCGACAGGGATGAGGACCCCCCAGTTCTTC.

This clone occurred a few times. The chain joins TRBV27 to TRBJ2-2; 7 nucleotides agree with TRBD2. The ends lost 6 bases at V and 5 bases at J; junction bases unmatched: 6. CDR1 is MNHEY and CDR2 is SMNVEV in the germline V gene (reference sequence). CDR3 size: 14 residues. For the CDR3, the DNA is TGTGCCAGCAGATGGGAGGGAGTAACCGGGGAGCTGTTTTTT. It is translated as CASRWEGVTGELFF.

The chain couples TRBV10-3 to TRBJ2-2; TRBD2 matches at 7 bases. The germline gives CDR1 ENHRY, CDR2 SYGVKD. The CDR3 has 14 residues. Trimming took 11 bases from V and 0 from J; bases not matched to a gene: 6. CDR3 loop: CAAGLPPNTGELFF. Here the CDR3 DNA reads TGTGCCGCGGGACTACCGCCGAACACCGGGGAGCTGTTTTTT.

CDR3 residues: CASSLAITGYTEAFF. The DNA for the CDR3 is TGTGCCAGCAGCTTAGCGATTACAGGATACACTGAAGCTTTCTTT. The chain uses TRBV7-2 and TRBJ1-1; D may be TRBD1 (5 bases). CDR3 length: 15 amino acids. Germline V CDR1 and CDR2: SGHTA, FQGNSA. V was clipped by 0 bases and J by 3 bases, with 11 bases between them.

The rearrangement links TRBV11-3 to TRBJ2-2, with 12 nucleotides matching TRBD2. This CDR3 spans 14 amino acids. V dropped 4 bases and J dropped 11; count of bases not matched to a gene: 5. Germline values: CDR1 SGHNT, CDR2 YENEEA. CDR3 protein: CASSWTSGNLELFF. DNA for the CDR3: TGTGCCAGCAGCTGGACTAGCGGGAACCTAGAGCTGTTTTTT.

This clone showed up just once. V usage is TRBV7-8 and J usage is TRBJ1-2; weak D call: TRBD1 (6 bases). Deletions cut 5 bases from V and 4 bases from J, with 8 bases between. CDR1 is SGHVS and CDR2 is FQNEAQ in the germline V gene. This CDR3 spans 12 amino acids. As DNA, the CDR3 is TGTGCCAGCAGCCAGACAGGCTATGGCTACACCTTC. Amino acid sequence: CASSQTGYGYTF. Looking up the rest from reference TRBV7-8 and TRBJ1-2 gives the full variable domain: GAGVSQSPRYKVAKRGQDVALRCDPISGHVSLFWYQQALGQGPEFLTYFQNEAQLDKSGLPSDRFFAERPEGSVSTLKIQRTQQEDSAVYLCASSQTGYGYTFGSGTRLTVV.

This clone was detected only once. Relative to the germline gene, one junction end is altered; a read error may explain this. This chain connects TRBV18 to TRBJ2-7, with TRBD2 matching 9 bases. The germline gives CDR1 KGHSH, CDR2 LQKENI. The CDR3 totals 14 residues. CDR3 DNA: TGTGCCAGCTCACTCCAGGAGCGGGGGGCCCTTCTGAACTTC. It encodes CASSLQERGALLNF.

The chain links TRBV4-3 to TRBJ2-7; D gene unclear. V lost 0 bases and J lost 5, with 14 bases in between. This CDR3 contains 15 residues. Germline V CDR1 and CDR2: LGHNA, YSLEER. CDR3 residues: CASSQDPAAYDEQYF. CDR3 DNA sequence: TGCGCCAGCAGCCAAGATCCCGCGGCGTACGACGAGCAGTACTTC.